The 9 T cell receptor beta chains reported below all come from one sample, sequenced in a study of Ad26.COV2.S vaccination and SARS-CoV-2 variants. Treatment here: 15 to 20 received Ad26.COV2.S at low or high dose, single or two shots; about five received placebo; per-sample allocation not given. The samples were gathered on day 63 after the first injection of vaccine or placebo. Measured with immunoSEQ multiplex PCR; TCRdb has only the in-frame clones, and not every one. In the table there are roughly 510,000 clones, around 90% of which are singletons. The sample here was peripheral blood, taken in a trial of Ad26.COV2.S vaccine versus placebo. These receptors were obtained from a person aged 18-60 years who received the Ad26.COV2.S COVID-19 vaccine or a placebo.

CDR3 sequence reads: CASSTGYRAYEQYF. DNA of the CDR3: TGTGCCAGCAGCACGGGATACAGGGCCTACGAGCAGTACTTC. The chain has TRBV7-2 and TRBJ2-7, with a weak D call TRBD1 (6 bases). Deletions cut 5 bases from V and 2 bases from J, with 13 bases between. This CDR3 contains 14 residues. CDR1 is SGHTA and CDR2 is FQGNSA in the germline V gene.

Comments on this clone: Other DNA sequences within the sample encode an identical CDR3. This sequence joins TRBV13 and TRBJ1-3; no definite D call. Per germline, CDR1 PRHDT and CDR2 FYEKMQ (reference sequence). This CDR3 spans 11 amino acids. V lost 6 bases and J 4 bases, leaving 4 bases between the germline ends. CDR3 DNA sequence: TGTGCCAGCAGTTTGGGAAACACCATATATTTT. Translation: CASSLGNTIYF.

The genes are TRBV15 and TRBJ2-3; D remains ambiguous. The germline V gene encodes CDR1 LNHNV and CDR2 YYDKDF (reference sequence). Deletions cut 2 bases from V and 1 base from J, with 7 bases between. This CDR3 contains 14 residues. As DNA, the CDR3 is TGTGCCACCAGCAGATTTAGTCGCACAGATACGCAGTATTTT. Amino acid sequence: CATSRFSRTDTQYF.

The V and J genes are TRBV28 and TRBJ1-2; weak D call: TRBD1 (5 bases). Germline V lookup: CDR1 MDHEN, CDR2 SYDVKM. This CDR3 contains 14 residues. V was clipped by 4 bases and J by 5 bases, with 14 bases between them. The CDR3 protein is CASSSGPPDYGYTF. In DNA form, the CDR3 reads TGTGCCAGCAGTTCGGGGCCCCCGGATTATGGCTACACCTTC.

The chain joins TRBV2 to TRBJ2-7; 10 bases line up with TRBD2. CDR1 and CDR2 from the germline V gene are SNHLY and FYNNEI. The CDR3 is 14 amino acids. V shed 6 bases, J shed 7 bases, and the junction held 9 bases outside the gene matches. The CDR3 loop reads CASRRLAGVWEQYF. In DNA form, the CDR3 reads TGTGCCAGCAGGAGGCTAGCGGGAGTTTGGGAGCAGTACTTC.

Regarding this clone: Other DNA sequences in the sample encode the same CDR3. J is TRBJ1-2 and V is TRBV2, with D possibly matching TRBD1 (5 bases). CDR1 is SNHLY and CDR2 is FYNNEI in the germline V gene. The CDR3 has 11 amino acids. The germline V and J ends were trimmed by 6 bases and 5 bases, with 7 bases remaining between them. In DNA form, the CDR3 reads TGTGCCAGCAGCTCAGGGTATGGCTACACCTTC. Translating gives CASSSGYGYTF.

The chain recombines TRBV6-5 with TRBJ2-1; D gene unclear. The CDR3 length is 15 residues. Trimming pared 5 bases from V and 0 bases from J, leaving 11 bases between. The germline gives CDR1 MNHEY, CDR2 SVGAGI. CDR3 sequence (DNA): TGTGCCAGCAGTCCGGGTATGAGCTCCTACAATGAGCAGTTCTTC. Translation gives CASSPGMSSYNEQFF.

CDR3 sequence: CSVDNRGGDEQFF. The CDR3 nucleotides are TGCAGCGTTGATAACAGGGGTGGCGATGAGCAGTTCTTC. The V and J genes are TRBV29-1 and TRBJ2-1, with 7 bases lining up with TRBD1. Germline trimming cut 3 bases from V and 8 bases from J; bases unmatched to any gene: 7. The germline V gene encodes CDR1 SQVTM and CDR2 ANQGSEA. This CDR3 region has 13 residues.

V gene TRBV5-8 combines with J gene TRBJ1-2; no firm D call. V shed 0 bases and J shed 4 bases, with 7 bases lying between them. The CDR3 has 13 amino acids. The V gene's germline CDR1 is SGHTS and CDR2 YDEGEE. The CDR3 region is CASSLVAVYGYTF. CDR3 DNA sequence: TGTGCCAGCAGCTTGGTTGCAGTCTATGGCTACACCTTC. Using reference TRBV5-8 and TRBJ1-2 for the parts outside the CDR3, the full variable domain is EAGVTQSPTHLIKTRGQQATLRCSPISGHTSVYWYQQALGLGLQFLLWYDEGEERNRGNFPPRFSGRQFPNYSSELNVNALELEDSALYLCASSLVAVYGYTFGSGTRLTVV.